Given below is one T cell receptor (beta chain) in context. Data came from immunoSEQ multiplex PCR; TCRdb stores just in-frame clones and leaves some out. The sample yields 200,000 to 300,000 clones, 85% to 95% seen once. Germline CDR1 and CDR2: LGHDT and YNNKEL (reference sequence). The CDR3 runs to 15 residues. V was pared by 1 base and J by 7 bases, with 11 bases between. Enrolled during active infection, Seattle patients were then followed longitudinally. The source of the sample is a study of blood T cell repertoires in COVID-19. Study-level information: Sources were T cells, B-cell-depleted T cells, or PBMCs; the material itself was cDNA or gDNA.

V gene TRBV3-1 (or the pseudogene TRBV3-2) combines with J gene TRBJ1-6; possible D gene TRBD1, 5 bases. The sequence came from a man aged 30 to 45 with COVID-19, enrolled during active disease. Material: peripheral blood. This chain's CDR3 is CASSQASGRNSPLHF. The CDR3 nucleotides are TGTGCCAGCAGCCAAGCCTCAGGGCGGAATTCACCCCTCCACTTT.